The 23 T cell receptor beta chains presented below share a single source sample, sequenced in a study of cytomegalovirus exposure and HLA in healthy donors. Using immunoSEQ multiplex PCR, the repertoire was profiled, and TCRdb retains in-frame clones only, with some absent. Of 150,000 to 200,000 clones listed, 85% to 90% are singletons. The sequencing input was PBMCs. The receptors shown here come from a woman aged 30 to 39 in good health and CMV-seronegative.

J is TRBJ2-7 and V is TRBV6-5, with TRBD2 identical over 12 bases. The V gene's germline CDR1 is MNHEY and CDR2 SVGAGI. This CDR3 is 15 amino acids long. Trimming took 6 bases from V and 2 from J; bases not matched to a gene: 5. This CDR3 reads CASRHRLAGAYEQYF. CDR3 sequence (DNA): TGTGCCAGCAGGCACAGACTAGCGGGGGCCTACGAGCAGTACTTC.

CDR3 nucleotides: TGTGCCAGCAGTTACAAGGGGTCGACTGAAGCTTTCTTT. Translation: CASSYKGSTEAFF. This chain connects TRBV6-5 to TRBJ1-1, with D possibly TRBD1 on 5 matching bases. The germline V and J ends were trimmed by 2 bases and 5 bases, with 9 bases remaining between them. Germline CDR1 is MNHEY and CDR2 is SVGAGI. The CDR3 covers 13 residues.

The rearrangement joins TRBV30 to TRBJ2-7; TRBD2 agrees at 9 bases. The CDR3 extends over 14 amino acids. Per germline, CDR1 GTSNPN and CDR2 SVGIG (reference sequence). J was trimmed by 1 base and V by 5 bases; bases with no gene match: 6. The CDR3 sequence is CAWEPGLASYEQYF. The CDR3 DNA reads as TGTGCCTGGGAGCCTGGACTAGCGTCCTACGAGCAGTACTTC.

The chain recombines TRBV10-3 with TRBJ1-1; 8 bases are shared with TRBD1. Germline V CDR1 and CDR2: ENHRY, SYGVKD. Trimming took 0 bases from V and 4 from J; bases not matched to a gene: 4. The CDR3 has 15 residues. For the CDR3, the DNA is TGTGCCATCAGTGAGTCACGGACAGGGTCCACTGAAGCTTTCTTT. This encodes CAISESRTGSTEAFF.

This clone was counted a few times. The CDR3 loop is CASKVRYDYGYTF. Written as DNA, the CDR3 is TGTGCCAGTAAAGTCAGGTACGACTATGGCTACACCTTC. The rearrangement links TRBV19 to TRBJ1-2; D gene unclear. The CDR3 loop spans 13 amino acids. Trimming cost V 7 bases and J 3 bases, with 12 bases left between them. CDR1 is LNHDA and CDR2 is SQIVND in the germline V gene (reference sequence).

The rearrangement links TRBV6-1 to TRBJ2-7; D is undetermined. Trimming took 8 bases from V and 2 from J, leaving 7 bases between them. The CDR3 spans 11 residues. Looked up from germline, CDR1 is MNHNS and CDR2 is SASEGT. CDR3 in amino acids: CASYRAYEQYF. CDR3 DNA: TGTGCCAGCTATAGAGCCTACGAGCAGTACTTC.

This chain links TRBV4-1 with TRBJ2-5, with TRBD1 as a possible D gene (5 bases). Trimming pared 6 bases from V and 4 bases from J, leaving 21 bases between. This CDR3 is 16 amino acids long. Germline V gene sequence: CDR1 MGHRA, CDR2 YSYEKL. In DNA form, the CDR3 reads TGCGCCAGCAGTCAACAAGCCCGCACAGGAGTAGAGACCCAGTACTTC. Its translation is CASSQQARTGVETQYF.

The V gene is TRBV7-6, the J gene TRBJ2-7; 7 bases line up with TRBD1. V dropped 0 bases and J dropped 4; count of bases not matched to a gene: 9. The CDR3 contains 16 residues. Per germline, CDR1 SGHVS and CDR2 FNYEAQ. CDR3 bases: TGTGCCAGCAGCTTAGCTCCCGGGACAGCCATATACGAGCAGTACTTC. Its translation: CASSLAPGTAIYEQYF.

The count of this clone is one. This chain uses TRBV10-3 with TRBJ2-2; 7 nucleotides agree with TRBD1. The CDR3 has 15 residues. Germline values: CDR1 ENHRY, CDR2 SYGVKD. V shed 6 bases, J shed 0 bases, and the junction held 4 bases outside the gene matches. Written as DNA, the CDR3 is TGTGCCATCAGGCTGACAGGGACGAACACCGGGGAGCTGTTTTTT. It specifies CAIRLTGTNTGELFF.

V and J are TRBV7-6 and TRBJ1-1; D is uncertain. The CDR3 loop spans 14 amino acids. V lost 4 bases and J lost 4, with 13 bases in between. Looked up from germline, CDR1 is SGHVS and CDR2 is FNYEAQ. This CDR3 is CASSSRTAGTEAFF. The CDR3 region has the DNA TGTGCCAGCAGCTCCCGGACGGCGGGCACTGAAGCTTTCTTT.

This rearrangement joins TRBV18 to TRBJ1-5; the D gene is possibly TRBD1 (5 bases). The CDR3 contains 19 residues. CDR1 KGHSH and CDR2 LQKENI come from the germline V gene. Trimming took off 3 bases at V and 0 bases at J, with 21 bases between the two ends. The CDR3 nucleotides are TGTGCCAGCTCACCCGCGTGGGAGGGGTCCATGTATAGCAATCAGCCCCAGCATTTT. Translating it yields CASSPAWEGSMYSNQPQHF.

The rearrangement links TRBV6-6 to TRBJ2-7; tentatively, D is TRBD2 (5 bases). Per the germline V gene, CDR1 is MNHNY and CDR2 is SVGAGI (reference sequence). The length of the CDR3 is 16 residues. Trimming removed 0 bases at V and 2 bases at J, with 14 bases between. The CDR3 reads CASSYSPAGKAYEQYF. Here the CDR3 DNA reads TGTGCCAGCAGTTACTCCCCCGCGGGTAAGGCCTACGAGCAGTACTTC.

This clone was detected only once. This chain joins TRBV10-3 and TRBJ1-2; 8 nucleotides align to TRBD1. Germline V gives CDR1 ENHRY, CDR2 SYGVKD. The CDR3 extends over 16 amino acids. The V and J ends lost 6 bases and 0 bases, in that order; junction bases with no gene match: 9. CDR3 sequence: CAISLDRAGANYGYTF. In nucleotides, the CDR3 is TGTGCCATCAGCTTGGACAGGGCAGGGGCTAACTATGGCTACACCTTC.

The chain recombines TRBV6-1 with TRBJ1-5; D is undetermined. There are 13 residues in the CDR3. V was cut by 0 bases and J by 7 bases, with 7 bases left in between. Germline V lookup: CDR1 MNHNS, CDR2 SASEGT. CDR3 coding DNA: TGTGCCAGCAGTGAAGCGGCAGGCCAGCCCCAGCATTTT. Translated, it gives CASSEAAGQPQHF.

The chain uses TRBV4-2 and TRBJ2-7; 9 nucleotides match TRBD2. The germline CDR1 and CDR2 sequences are LGHNA and YNFKEQ. The junction had 8 bases not matched to a gene; V was cut back by 3 bases and J by 5 bases. The CDR3 is 15 residues long. For the CDR3, the DNA is TGTGCCAGCAGCCAGGCGACCGGGACTAGCCACGAGCAGTACTTC. It yields the protein CASSQATGTSHEQYF.

The chain combines TRBV18 with TRBJ1-4; 9 bases are shared with TRBD1. V shed 4 bases and J 4 bases; nucleotides not matched to a gene: 1. Germline CDR1 and CDR2: KGHSH and LQKENI. The CDR3 loop spans 14 amino acids. The CDR3 region has the DNA TGTGCCAGCTCACTGGGACAGGGTAATGAAAAACTGTTTTTT. Translating gives CASSLGQGNEKLFF. The whole variable domain, filled in from reference TRBV18 and TRBJ1-4, reads NAGVMQNPRHLVRRRGQEARLRCSPMKGHSHVYWYRQLPEEGLKFMVYLQKENIIDESGMPKERFSAEFPKEGPSILRIQQVVRGDSAAYFCASSLGQGNEKLFFGSGTQLSVL.

V usage is TRBV2 and J usage is TRBJ2-7; 9 positions match TRBD2. The J segment lost 4 bases and the V segment lost 10 bases, leaving 11 bases of the junction unmatched. Germline CDR1 SNHLY, CDR2 FYNNEI. The CDR3 covers 14 residues. Here the CDR3 DNA reads TGTGCCACCACCGCCGGAGCGGGGGGTTACGAGCAGTACTTC. It translates to CATTAGAGGYEQYF.

The V gene is TRBV6-1, the J gene TRBJ2-1; D ambiguous. The V end lost 3 bases, the J end lost 6 bases, and 12 bases lay between the germline ends. The CDR3 extends over 14 amino acids. Germline V gene data show CDR1 as MNHNS and CDR2 as SASEGT. The CDR3 DNA is TGTGCCAGCAGTGATTATGTGAGAGTCAATGAGCAGTTCTTC. This sequence encodes CASSDYVRVNEQFF.

The chain recombines TRBV2 with TRBJ2-1; 7 positions match TRBD1. The CDR3 runs 16 residues. V trimming: 5 bases; J trimming: 0 bases; junction bases outside the gene matches: 7. The germline V gene has CDR1 SNHLY and CDR2 FYNNEI. The CDR3 here is CASSIGQVSSYNEQFF. In DNA, the CDR3 is TGTGCCAGCAGTATAGGACAGGTGAGCTCCTACAATGAGCAGTTCTTC.

V is TRBV9 and J is TRBJ1-1; TRBD1 is a possible D gene (6 bases). The CDR3 has 14 residues. Germline V gives CDR1 SGDLS, CDR2 YYNGEE. V gave up 3 bases and J gave up 1 base, with 10 bases separating them. The CDR3 DNA reads as TGTGCCAGCAGCGCTGGACAGTCGAACACTGAAGCTTTCTTT. Its translation: CASSAGQSNTEAFF.

CDR3 in DNA: TGCGCCAGCAGCCCTGGGACTAGCGGCTCCTACGAGCAGTACTTC. Translated, it gives CASSPGTSGSYEQYF. The chain recombines TRBV4-1 with TRBJ2-7, with 11 bases fitting TRBD2. Germline V gene data show CDR1 as MGHRA and CDR2 as YSYEKL. Unmatched junction bases numbered 2, after V lost 4 bases and J lost 0 bases. CDR3 size: 15 residues.

This clone was counted between two and nine times. J is TRBJ1-1 and V is TRBV30; D gene unclear. The CDR3 length is 13 residues. In germline, CDR1 is GTSNPN, CDR2 SVGIG (reference sequence). The germline V and J ends were trimmed by 0 bases and 2 bases, with 7 bases remaining between them. CDR3 nucleotides: TGTGCCTGGAGTGTACTAGCTAACACTGAAGCTTTCTTT. Residues: CAWSVLANTEAFF.

The CDR3 loop is CASSESPESDTEAFF. The CDR3 DNA is TGCGCCAGCAGTGAGTCGCCGGAGTCGGACACTGAAGCTTTCTTT. V and J are TRBV10-1 and TRBJ1-1, with D unresolved. The CDR3 has 15 amino acids. Germline CDR1 WNHNN, CDR2 SYGVQD (reference sequence). The ends were cut back, 0 bases at V and 3 bases at J, with 11 bases in the middle.